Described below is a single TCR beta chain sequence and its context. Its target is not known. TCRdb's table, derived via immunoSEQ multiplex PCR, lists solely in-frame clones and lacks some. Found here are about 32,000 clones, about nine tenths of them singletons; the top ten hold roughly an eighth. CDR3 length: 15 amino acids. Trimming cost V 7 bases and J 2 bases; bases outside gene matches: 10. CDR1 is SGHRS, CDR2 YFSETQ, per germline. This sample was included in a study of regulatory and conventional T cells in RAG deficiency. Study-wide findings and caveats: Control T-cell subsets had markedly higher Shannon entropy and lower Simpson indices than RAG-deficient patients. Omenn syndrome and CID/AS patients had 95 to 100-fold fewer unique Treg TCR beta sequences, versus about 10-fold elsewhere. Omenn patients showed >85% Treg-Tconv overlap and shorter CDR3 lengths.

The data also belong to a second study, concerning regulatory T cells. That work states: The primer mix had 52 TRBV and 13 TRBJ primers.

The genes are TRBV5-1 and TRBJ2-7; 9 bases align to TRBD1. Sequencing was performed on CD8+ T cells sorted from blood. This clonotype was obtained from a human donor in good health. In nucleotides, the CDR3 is TGCGCCAGCCGAAGTCCGGGACAGGGAACCTACGAGCAGTACTTC. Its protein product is CASRSPGQGTYEQYF.